The T cell receptor (beta chain) under discussion was sequenced for a study of T-cell reconstitution after alpha-beta-depleted transplantation in children. The TCRbeta library was prepared with unique molecular identifiers. MiXCR, applied by TCRdb to the PCR reads, yields one record per CDR3 protein. The sample has some 400,000 distinct CDR3 sequences; roughly 20% are singletons. J gave up 2 bases and V 4 bases, and 3 bases lay outside the gene matches. Germline V gene data show CDR1 as DFQATT and CDR2 as SNEGSKA (reference sequence). There are 14 residues in the CDR3. The receptor was isolated from a human donor who donated a stem cell graft to a child with acute myeloid leukemia. The material sequenced was PBMCs from the stem cell graft donor, taken from the stem cell graft. The gene calls are TRBV20-1 and TRBJ2-2; 8 nucleotides match TRBD1. CDR3: CSATGQANTGELFF. The CDR3 DNA follows: TGCAGTGCTACGGGACAGGCCAACACCGGGGAGCTGTTTTTT.